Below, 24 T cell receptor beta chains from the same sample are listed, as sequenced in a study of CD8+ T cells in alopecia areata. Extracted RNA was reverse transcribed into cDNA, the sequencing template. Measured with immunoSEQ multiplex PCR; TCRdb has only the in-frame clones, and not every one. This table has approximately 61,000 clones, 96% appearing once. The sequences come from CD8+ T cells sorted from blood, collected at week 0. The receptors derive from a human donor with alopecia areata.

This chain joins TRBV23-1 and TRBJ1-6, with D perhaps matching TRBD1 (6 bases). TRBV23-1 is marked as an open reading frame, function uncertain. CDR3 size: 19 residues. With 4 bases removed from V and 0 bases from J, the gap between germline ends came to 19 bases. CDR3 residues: CASSLNWTVQRSYNSPLHF. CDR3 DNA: TGCGCCAGCAGTCTAAACTGGACAGTCCAACGCTCCTATAATTCACCCCTCCACTTT.

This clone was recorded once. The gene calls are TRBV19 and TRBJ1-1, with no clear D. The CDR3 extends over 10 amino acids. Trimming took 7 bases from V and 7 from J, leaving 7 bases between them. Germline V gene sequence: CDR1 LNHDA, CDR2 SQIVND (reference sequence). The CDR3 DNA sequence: TGTGCCAGTAAGGAAGGTGAAGCTTTCTTT. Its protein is CASKEGEAFF.

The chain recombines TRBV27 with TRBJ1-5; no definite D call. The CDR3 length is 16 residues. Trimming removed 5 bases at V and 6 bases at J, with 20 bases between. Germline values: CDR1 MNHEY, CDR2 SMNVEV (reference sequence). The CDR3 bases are TGTGCCAGCAGTGCCGGCAGCCCGGTATTTCCTCAGCCCCAGCATTTT. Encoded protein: CASSAGSPVFPQPQHF.

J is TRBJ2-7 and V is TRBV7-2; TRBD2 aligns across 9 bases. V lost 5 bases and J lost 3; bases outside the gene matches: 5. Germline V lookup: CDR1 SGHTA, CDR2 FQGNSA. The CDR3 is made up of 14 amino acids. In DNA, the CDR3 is TGTGCCAGCAGCCCGCGGGGGGGCAGCTACGAGCAGTACTTC. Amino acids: CASSPRGGSYEQYF.

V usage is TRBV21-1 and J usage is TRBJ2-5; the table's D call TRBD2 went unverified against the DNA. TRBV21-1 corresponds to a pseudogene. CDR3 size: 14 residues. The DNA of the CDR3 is TGTGCCAGCAGAGAGACACGGGGAGAAGAGACCCAGTACTTC. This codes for CASRETRGEETQYF.

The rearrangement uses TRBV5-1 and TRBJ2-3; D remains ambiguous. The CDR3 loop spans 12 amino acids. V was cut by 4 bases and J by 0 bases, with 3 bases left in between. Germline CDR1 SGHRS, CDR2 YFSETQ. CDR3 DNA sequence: TGCGCCAGCAGCGTAAGCACAGATACGCAGTATTTT. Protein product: CASSVSTDTQYF.

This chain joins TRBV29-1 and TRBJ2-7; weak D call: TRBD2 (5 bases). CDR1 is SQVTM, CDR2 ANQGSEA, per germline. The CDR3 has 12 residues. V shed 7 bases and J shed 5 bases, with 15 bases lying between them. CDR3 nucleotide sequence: TGCAGCGCCGCTGGTGGAGGCCACGAGCAGTACTTC. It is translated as CSAAGGGHEQYF.

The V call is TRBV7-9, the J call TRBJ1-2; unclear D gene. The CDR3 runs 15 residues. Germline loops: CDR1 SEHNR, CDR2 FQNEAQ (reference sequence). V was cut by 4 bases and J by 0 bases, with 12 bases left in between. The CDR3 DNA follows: TGTGCCAGCAGCTCCGAACCCCGGGCTAACTATGGCTACACCTTC. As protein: CASSSEPRANYGYTF. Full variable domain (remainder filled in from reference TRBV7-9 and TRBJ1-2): DTGVSQNPRHKITKRGQNVTFRCDPISEHNRLYWYRQTLGQGPEFLTYFQNEAQLEKSRLLSDRFSAERPKGSFSTLEIQRTEQGDSAMYLCASSSEPRANYGYTFGSGTRLTVV.

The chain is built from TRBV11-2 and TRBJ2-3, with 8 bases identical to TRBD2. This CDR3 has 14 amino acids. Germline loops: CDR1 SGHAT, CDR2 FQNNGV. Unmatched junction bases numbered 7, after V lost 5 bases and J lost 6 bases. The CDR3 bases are TGTGCCAGCAGCCCCGGGACTAGGGGGGATACGCAGTATTTT. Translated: CASSPGTRGDTQYF.

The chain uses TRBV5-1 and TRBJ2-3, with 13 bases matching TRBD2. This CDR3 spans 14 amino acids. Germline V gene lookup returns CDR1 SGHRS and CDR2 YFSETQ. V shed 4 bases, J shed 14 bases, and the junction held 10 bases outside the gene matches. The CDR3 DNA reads TGCGCCAGCAGCATCGGACTAGCGGGGGTTGTCTCGTATTTT. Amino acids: CASSIGLAGVVSYF.

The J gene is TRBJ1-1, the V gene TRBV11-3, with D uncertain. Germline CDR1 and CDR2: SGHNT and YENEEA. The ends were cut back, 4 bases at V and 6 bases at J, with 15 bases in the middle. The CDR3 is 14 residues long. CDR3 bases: TGTGCCAGCAGCTCCCGTGTGGGGATAGCTGAAGCTTTCTTT. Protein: CASSSRVGIAEAFF.

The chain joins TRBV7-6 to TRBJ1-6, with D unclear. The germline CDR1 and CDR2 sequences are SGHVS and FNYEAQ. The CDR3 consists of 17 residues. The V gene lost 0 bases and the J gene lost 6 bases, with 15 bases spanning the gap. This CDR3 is CASSLAGRRASNSPLHF. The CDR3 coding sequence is TGTGCCAGCAGCTTAGCCGGAAGGAGGGCTTCTAATTCACCCCTCCACTTT.

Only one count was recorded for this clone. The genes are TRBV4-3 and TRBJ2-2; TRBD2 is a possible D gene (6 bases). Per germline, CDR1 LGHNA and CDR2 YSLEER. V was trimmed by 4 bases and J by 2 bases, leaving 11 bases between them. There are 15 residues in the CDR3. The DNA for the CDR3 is TGCGCCAGCAGCCCCCACGGGGGTAACACCGGGGAGCTGTTTTTT. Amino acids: CASSPHGGNTGELFF.

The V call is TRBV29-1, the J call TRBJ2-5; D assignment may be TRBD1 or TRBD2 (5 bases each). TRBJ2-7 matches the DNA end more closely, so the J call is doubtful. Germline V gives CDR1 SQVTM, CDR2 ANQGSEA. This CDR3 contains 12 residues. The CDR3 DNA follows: TGCAGCGTTGAAGGAGGGGCCTACGAGCAGTACTTC. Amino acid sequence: CSVEGGAYEQYF.

The CDR3 here is CASSEASVRVSEKLFF. The CDR3 DNA reads as TGTGCCAGCAGTGAAGCGTCGGTCAGGGTCTCTGAAAAACTGTTTTTT. The genes are TRBV6-1 and TRBJ1-4; D perhaps matches TRBD1 (5 bases). V was clipped by 0 bases and J by 7 bases, with 15 bases between them. Germline CDR1 MNHNS, CDR2 SASEGT. The CDR3 runs 16 residues.

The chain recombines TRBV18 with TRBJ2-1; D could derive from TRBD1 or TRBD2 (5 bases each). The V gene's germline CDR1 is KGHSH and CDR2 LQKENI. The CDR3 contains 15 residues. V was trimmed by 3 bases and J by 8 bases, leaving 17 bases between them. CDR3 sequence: CASSPVTELGDEQFF. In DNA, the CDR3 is TGTGCCAGCTCACCGGTAACCGAGTTGGGGGATGAGCAGTTCTTC.

The CDR3: CASSAQGGGQETQYF. CDR3 sequence (DNA): TGTGCCAGCAGTGCGCAGGGAGGAGGGCAAGAGACCCAGTACTTC. This chain uses TRBV2 with TRBJ2-5; maybe TRBD2 (6 bases). From germline, CDR1 is SNHLY and CDR2 FYNNEI. Deletions cut 4 bases from V and 2 bases from J, with 14 bases between. This CDR3 is 15 amino acids long.

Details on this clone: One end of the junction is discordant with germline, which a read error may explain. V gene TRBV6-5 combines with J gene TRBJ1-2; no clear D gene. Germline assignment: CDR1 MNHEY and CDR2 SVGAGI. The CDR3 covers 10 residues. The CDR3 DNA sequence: TGTGCCAGCAGGTCCGTTGAGGGTCCCTTC. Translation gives CASRSVEGPF.

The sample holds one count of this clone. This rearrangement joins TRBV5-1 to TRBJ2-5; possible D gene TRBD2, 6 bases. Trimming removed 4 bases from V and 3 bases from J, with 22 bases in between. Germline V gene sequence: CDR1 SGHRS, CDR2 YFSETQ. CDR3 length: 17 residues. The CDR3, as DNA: TGCGCCAGCAGCCCGTATTACGACGAGGGACTGAAAGAGACCCAGTACTTC. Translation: CASSPYYDEGLKETQYF.

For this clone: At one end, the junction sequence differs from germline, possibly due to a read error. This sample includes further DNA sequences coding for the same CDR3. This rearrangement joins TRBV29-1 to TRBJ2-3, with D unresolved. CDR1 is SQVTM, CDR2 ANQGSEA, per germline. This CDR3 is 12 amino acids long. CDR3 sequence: CSVETSTDTQYF. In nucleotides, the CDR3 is TGCAGCGTTGAAACCAGCACAGATACGCAGTACTTT.

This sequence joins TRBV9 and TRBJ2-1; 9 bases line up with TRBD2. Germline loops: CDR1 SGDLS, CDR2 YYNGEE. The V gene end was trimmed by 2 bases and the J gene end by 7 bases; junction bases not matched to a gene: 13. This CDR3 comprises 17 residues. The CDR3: CASSVYQGLAGSNEQFF. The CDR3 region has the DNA TGTGCCAGCAGCGTGTACCAGGGACTAGCTGGCTCTAATGAGCAGTTCTTC.

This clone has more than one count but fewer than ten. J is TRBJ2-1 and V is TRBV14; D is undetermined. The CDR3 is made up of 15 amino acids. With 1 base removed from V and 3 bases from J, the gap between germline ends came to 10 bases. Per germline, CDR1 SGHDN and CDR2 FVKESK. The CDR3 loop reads CASSQGAIFYNEQFF. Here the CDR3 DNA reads TGTGCCAGCAGCCAAGGGGCGATTTTCTACAATGAGCAGTTCTTC. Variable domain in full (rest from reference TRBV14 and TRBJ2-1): EAGVTQFPSHSVIEKGQTVTLRCDPISGHDNLYWYRRVMGKEIKFLLHFVKESKQDESGMPNNRFLAERTGGTYSTLKVQPAELEDSGVYFCASSQGAIFYNEQFFGPGTRLTVL.

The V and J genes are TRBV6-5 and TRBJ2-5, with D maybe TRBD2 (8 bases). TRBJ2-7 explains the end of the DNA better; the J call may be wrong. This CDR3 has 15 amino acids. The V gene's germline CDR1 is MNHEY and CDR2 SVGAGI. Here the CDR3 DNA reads TGTGCCAGCAGCTCCCGGGAGGGGGCCAACTACGAGCAGTACTTC. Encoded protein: CASSSREGANYEQYF.

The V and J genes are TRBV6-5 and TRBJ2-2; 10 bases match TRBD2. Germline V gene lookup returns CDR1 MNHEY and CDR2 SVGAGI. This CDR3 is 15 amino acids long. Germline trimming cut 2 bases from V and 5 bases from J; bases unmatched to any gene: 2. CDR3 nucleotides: TGTGCCAGCAGTTACAAAGCGGGGGGGACCGGGGAGCTGTTTTTT. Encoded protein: CASSYKAGGTGELFF.